Following are 24 T cell receptor beta chains from one sample sequenced in a study of blood T cell repertoires in COVID-19 (TCRdb year 2020). The library was generated by the immunoSEQ multiplex PCR assay. The immuneACCESS repertoire file appears here via TCRdb, limited to in-frame rearrangements. These files lack a portion of the clones; in checked studies, under half of the deficit traces to unresolved V genes, and the cause of the others is not known. Counted in this sample were over 15,000 clones; about 86% of them appeared once. The top ten clones comprise roughly 17% of the sample. Sequenced input: peripheral blood. The origin of the receptors is a man in his 70s with acute or convalescent COVID-19.

The chain carries TRBV5-6 and TRBJ2-3; a possible D gene is TRBD1 (6 bases). Germline values: CDR1 SGHDT, CDR2 YYEEEE. The germline V and J ends were trimmed by 4 bases and 0 bases, with 12 bases remaining between them. CDR3 size: 15 residues. CDR3 sequence reads: CASSGDRPSTDTQYF. DNA of the CDR3: TGTGCCAGCAGCGGAGACAGGCCTAGCACAGATACGCAGTATTTT.

V usage is TRBV19 and J usage is TRBJ1-1; TRBD1 aligns across 7 bases. With 8 bases clipped from V and 1 base from J, the junction kept 4 bases outside the gene matches. CDR1 is LNHDA and CDR2 is SQIVND in the germline V gene (reference sequence). The CDR3 loop spans 13 amino acids. CDR3 amino acids: CASCDRANTEAFF. The CDR3 DNA follows: TGTGCCAGTTGTGACAGGGCGAACACTGAAGCTTTCTTT.

J is TRBJ2-7 and V is TRBV6-2 or TRBV6-3; 12 bases align to TRBD2. The CDR3 has 16 residues. Germline trimming cut 0 bases from V and 5 bases from J; bases unmatched to any gene: 5. Germline V gene lookup returns CDR1 MNHEY and CDR2 SVGEGT. The DNA for the CDR3 is TGTGCCAGCAGTTACTCGACTAGCGGGAGTCTCGACGAGCAGTACTTC. Its translation: CASSYSTSGSLDEQYF.

A note on this clone: An end of the junction differs from the germline gene, which may be a read error. This chain connects TRBV7-7 to TRBJ2-2, with D possibly matching TRBD2 (5 bases). The germline V gene has CDR1 SSHAT and CDR2 FNYEAQ (reference sequence). The CDR3 sequence is 13 residues long. The CDR3 DNA is TGTGCTAGCAGTCGGGGTTGGGCCGGGGAGCTGTTTTTT. The encoded protein is CASSRGWAGELFF.

This clone was found once. The CDR3 sequence: CASSPEGTFADTQYF. CDR3 DNA: TGTGCCAGCAGCCCCGAGGGCACGTTCGCAGATACGCAGTATTTT. J is TRBJ2-3 and V is TRBV7-9; TRBD2 is a possible D gene (5 bases). Germline CDR1 SEHNR, CDR2 FQNEAQ (reference sequence). V was trimmed by 5 bases and J by 4 bases, leaving 16 bases between them. This CDR3 region has 15 residues.

The sample holds a few counts of this clone. One end of the junction fails to match germline, which may point to a read error. Other DNA sequences of this sample code for an identical CDR3. This rearrangement joins TRBV9 to TRBJ2-5; maybe TRBD2 (7 bases). From germline, CDR1 is SGDLS and CDR2 YYNGEE. The CDR3 is 15 residues long. CDR3 in amino acids: CPSRGGGGPQETQYF. In nucleotides, the CDR3 is TGCCCCAGCCGCGGAGGGGGGGGGCCCCAAGAGACCCAGTACTTC.

The V gene is TRBV18, the J gene TRBJ2-7; TRBD1 aligns across 11 bases. V lost 3 bases, J lost 0 bases, and 10 bases stayed unmatched. The CDR3 is 18 amino acids. Germline assignment: CDR1 KGHSH and CDR2 LQKENI. The CDR3 protein is CASSPSSGTGGYSYEQYF. The CDR3 DNA follows: TGTGCCAGCTCACCTTCCTCCGGGACAGGGGGTTACTCCTACGAGCAGTACTTC.

The chain recombines TRBV7-2 with TRBJ2-7, with TRBD1 matching over 8 bases. The CDR3 spans 12 residues. V lost 5 bases to trimming and J lost 6 bases; unmatched junction nucleotides: 3. Per germline, CDR1 SGHTA and CDR2 FQGNSA. The CDR3 DNA reads TGTGCCAGCAGCCGGACAGGGACCGAGCAGTACTTC. Amino acids: CASSRTGTEQYF. The whole variable domain, filled in from reference TRBV7-2 and TRBJ2-7, reads GAGVSQSPSNKVTEKGKDVELRCDPISGHTALYWYRQSLGQGLEFLIYFQGNSAPDKSGLPSDRFSAERTGGSVSTLTIQRTQQEDSAVYLCASSRTGTEQYFGPGTRLTVT.

The chain couples TRBV24-1 to TRBJ2-5, with 7 bases identical to TRBD2. This CDR3 is built from 15 residues. The germline CDR1 and CDR2 sequences are KGHDR and SFDVKD. Trimming at V came to 3 bases and at J to 5 bases, leaving 8 bases not matched to a gene. The CDR3 here is CATSDPRAGVETQYF. CDR3 in DNA: TGTGCCACCAGTGATCCTAGGGCGGGAGTGGAGACCCAGTACTTC.

This clone was picked up one time. The chain employs TRBV4-2 and TRBJ2-1; TRBD2 is a possible D gene (6 bases). CDR3 length equals 16 residues. Germline CDR1 reads LGHNA; CDR2 reads YNFKEQ. The V end was cut by 4 bases, the J end by 8 bases, with 21 bases between. CDR3 sequence (DNA): TGTGCCAGCAGCCCCGCTAGCGACTGGGGGGACGATGAGCAGTTCTTC. Its translation is CASSPASDWGDDEQFF.

This clone was detected once. The CDR3 loop is CASSLGWAAQNTEAFF. The CDR3 DNA reads TGTGCCAGCAGCTTGGGTTGGGCAGCCCAGAACACTGAAGCTTTCTTT. The chain has TRBV5-5 and TRBJ1-1; no clear D gene. Between the trimmed V and J ends, which lost 0 bases and 1 base, there was a span of 13 bases. Germline CDR1 and CDR2: SGHKS and YYEKEE (reference sequence). CDR3 length equals 16 residues.

This clone appeared once. The gene calls are TRBV5-1 and TRBJ2-7; D remains ambiguous. Germline CDR1 SGHRS, CDR2 YFSETQ. V lost 4 bases to trimming and J lost 0 bases, with 11 bases between them. This CDR3 comprises 14 residues. The CDR3 is CASSPGISSYEQYF. The DNA of the CDR3 is TGCGCCAGCAGCCCAGGAATTAGCTCCTACGAGCAGTACTTC.

The chain combines TRBV5-4 with TRBJ2-1, with TRBD1 as a possible D gene (5 bases). Germline V gene data show CDR1 as SGHNT and CDR2 as YYREEE (reference sequence). The CDR3 has 15 amino acids. Trimming stripped 6 bases from V and 9 bases from J, with 22 bases between. The CDR3 is CASTWRQTAAGEQFF. CDR3 DNA sequence: TGTGCCAGCACGTGGCGACAGACTGCTGCCGGTGAGCAGTTCTTC.

The chain is built from TRBV28 and TRBJ1-4; D uncertain. CDR3 length: 11 amino acids. Germline V gene data show CDR1 as MDHEN and CDR2 as SYDVKM. Deletions cut 4 bases from V and 5 bases from J, with 2 bases between. The CDR3 nucleotides read TGTGCCAGCAGTTCAAATGAAAAACTGTTTTTT. This codes for CASSSNEKLFF.

The chain carries TRBV7-9 and TRBJ1-2, with 9 positions matching TRBD1. Trimming took 6 bases from V and 10 from J; bases not matched to a gene: 6. The V gene's germline CDR1 is SEHNR and CDR2 FQNEAQ (reference sequence). The CDR3 is made up of 12 amino acids. This chain's CDR3 is CASRTGTGIYTF. The CDR3 coding sequence is TGTGCCAGCAGGACCGGGACAGGGATCTACACCTTC. The whole variable domain, remainder taken from reference TRBV7-9 and TRBJ1-2, is DTGVSQNPRHKITKRGQNVTFRCDPISEHNRLYWYRQTLGQGPEFLTYFQNEAQLEKSRLLSDRFSAERPKGSFSTLEIQRTEQGDSAMYLCASRTGTGIYTFGSGTRLTVV.

This chain links TRBV18 with TRBJ2-1; a possible D gene is TRBD1 (6 bases). The V end was cut by 1 base, the J end by 10 bases, with 11 bases between. This CDR3 comprises 13 residues. Per germline, CDR1 KGHSH and CDR2 LQKENI. In DNA form, the CDR3 reads TGTGCCAGCTCACCACTCAGGGGCGGGGAGCAGTTCTTC. It specifies CASSPLRGGEQFF.

The rearrangement joins TRBV7-2 to TRBJ2-7; 10 bases match TRBD2. Germline V CDR1 and CDR2: SGHTA, FQGNSA. The CDR3 is made up of 18 amino acids. J gave up 5 bases and V 4 bases, and 17 bases lay outside the gene matches. In nucleotides, the CDR3 is TGTGCCAGCAGCTCCCGATCCGGACTAGCGGCCTTTGGCCACGAGCAGTACTTC. As protein: CASSSRSGLAAFGHEQYF.

The CDR3 sequence: CASSLGQGAAGELFF. The CDR3 region has the DNA TGCGCCAGCAGCTTGGGACAGGGGGCCGCCGGGGAGCTGTTTTTT. The chain combines TRBV5-1 with TRBJ2-2, with 10 positions matching TRBD1. The V gene's germline CDR1 is SGHRS and CDR2 YFSETQ. V dropped 0 bases and J dropped 6; count of bases not matched to a gene: 2. The CDR3 is made up of 15 amino acids.

The chain uses TRBV27 and TRBJ2-5; 10 positions agree with TRBD1. The CDR3 spans 15 residues. V lost 5 bases to trimming and J lost 3 bases; unmatched junction nucleotides: 6. Germline values: CDR1 MNHEY, CDR2 SMNVEV (reference sequence). In DNA, the CDR3 is TGTGCCAGCAGTAATAGACAGGGGGCCAAAGAGACCCAGTACTTC. It codes for CASSNRQGAKETQYF.

In its sample, this clone was seen once. The chain is built from TRBV29-1 and TRBJ2-1, with D unresolved. The germline CDR1 and CDR2 sequences are SQVTM and ANQGSEA. The CDR3 spans 14 residues. Trimming shortened V by 7 bases and J by 8 bases, and 21 bases separated the two germline ends. This CDR3 is CSAYITGFVDEQFF. For the CDR3, the DNA is TGCAGCGCCTACATAACGGGTTTCGTGGATGAGCAGTTCTTC.

The J gene is TRBJ2-1, the V gene TRBV9; TRBD2 matches 8 bases. J gave up 7 bases and V 7 bases, and 7 bases lay outside the gene matches. CDR3 size: 13 residues. CDR1 is SGDLS and CDR2 is YYNGEE in the germline V gene. The CDR3 region is CASGLANWNEQFF. Here the CDR3 DNA reads TGTGCCAGCGGACTAGCAAATTGGAATGAGCAGTTCTTC.

The V and J genes are TRBV25-1 and TRBJ1-5, with no clear D. The CDR3 extends over 12 amino acids. Germline V CDR1 and CDR2: MGHDK, SYGVNS. The germline V and J ends were trimmed by 8 bases and 0 bases, with 5 bases remaining between them. CDR3: CASSDSNQPQHF. The CDR3 DNA reads as TGTGCCAGCTCAGATAGCAATCAGCCCCAGCATTTT.

The rearrangement links TRBV18 to TRBJ2-1, with 8 positions matching TRBD1. Germline CDR1 reads KGHSH; CDR2 reads LQKENI. The CDR3 is made up of 16 amino acids. The V gene end was trimmed by 2 bases and the J gene end by 7 bases; junction bases not matched to a gene: 10. The DNA of the CDR3 is TGTGCCAGCTCACCATACACAGGGGGAGAGGGGAATGAGCAGTTCTTC. This gives the protein CASSPYTGGEGNEQFF.

V and J are TRBV20-1 and TRBJ1-4; no clear D gene. CDR3 length equals 13 residues. CDR1 is DFQATT, CDR2 SNEGSKA, per germline (reference sequence). The V and J ends lost 3 bases and 2 bases respectively, with 7 bases between them. The CDR3 region is CSASPSTNEKLFF. In DNA, the CDR3 is TGCAGTGCTAGTCCTTCGACTAATGAAAAACTGTTTTTT.